This TCR beta chain was found in a study of Graves' ophthalmopathy and Graves' hyperthyroidism. Per germline, CDR1 SNHLY and CDR2 FYNNEI. V lost 5 bases to trimming and J lost 4 bases; unmatched junction nucleotides: 17. The CDR3 runs 19 residues. Eligible hyperthyroidism cases comprised new diagnoses of under 2 months' duration in individuals aged 18 to 65. Fresh peripheral blood, around 9.8 ml, was the PBMC source. This clonotype was detected ten times or more. From RNA, the CDR3 regions of TCR beta chains were amplified and sequenced. The first round was an RT-PCR with HTBI primers, and the second round was a multiplex PCR. A single record per CDR3 protein comes from TCRdb applying MiXCR to the multiplex PCR reads. Of 400,000 to 450,000 distinct CDR3 sequences listed, 20% to 25% are singletons.

This sequence was found in a woman between 18 and 29 years old with stable Graves' hyperthyroidism. Sequences were obtained from peripheral blood. This chain uses TRBV2 with TRBJ1-1, with 12 bases identical to TRBD1. The DNA for the CDR3 is TGTGCCAGCAGTCCCGGGACAGGGGGCTTCTTTTTACTACGCACTGAAGCTTTCTTT. The encoded protein is CASSPGTGGFFLLRTEAFF. Based on the CDR3 plus reference TRBV2 and TRBJ1-1, the full variable domain is EPEVTQTPSHQVTQMGQEVILRCVPISNHLYFYWYRQILGQKVEFLVSFYNNEISEKSEIFDDQFSVERPDGSNFTLKIRSTKLEDSAMYFCASSPGTGGFFLLRTEAFFGQGTRLTVV.